A selection of T cell receptor beta chains follows, all from one sample in a study of T cell repertoires in cytomegalovirus infection. TCRdb redid the calling of the reads with MiXCR, one entry per CDR3 protein. Found here are over 150,000 distinct CDR3 sequences, about a sixth of them singletons; the top ten hold about 23%. Sequencing was done on a sample of CD8+ T cells from PBMCs. Receptor source: a human donor in good health (CMV status not recorded). Some clones in this sample may be carry-over from other donors' samples. Each CDR3 is given with its conserved first and last residue. The D gene is left open where the match is weak. Size is stated for part of the rows, as once, few or many counts, or as a class when the clone is expanded.

>12|NA|NA|TRBJ1-2|TRBV12-3/TRBV12-4
CASSLGYYGYTF
TGTGCCAGCAGTTTGGGTTACTATGGCTACACCTTC
>13|NA|NA|TRBJ2-7|TRBV29-1
CSVAMQSNYEQYF
TGCAGCGTTGCGATGCAGTCGAACTACGAGCAGTACTTC
>14|NA|NA|TRBJ1-1|TRBV12-3/TRBV12-4
CASSLWQMNTEAFF
TGTGCCAGCAGTTTATGGCAAATGAACACTGAAGCTTTCTTT
>15|TRBD1|few|TRBJ2-7|TRBV7-9
CASSSGTGEKNEQYF
TGTGCCAGCAGCTCCGGGACAGGGGAAAAGAACGAGCAGTACTTC
>15|TRBD2|NA|TRBJ2-1|TRBV7-9
CASSLTAGGTNEQFF
TGTGCCAGCAGCCTCACAGCGGGGGGAACCAATGAGCAGTTCTTC
>16|TRBD2|few|TRBJ2-7|TRBV12-3/TRBV12-4
CASSSSLAGYSYEQYF
TGTGCCAGCAGTTCCTCCTTAGCGGGATACTCCTACGAGCAGTACTTC
>14|TRBD1|few|TRBJ1-6|TRBV6-6
CASGNRGWNSPLHF
TGTGCCAGCGGGAACAGGGGTTGGAATTCACCCCTCCACTTT
>14|NA|NA|TRBJ2-1|TRBV4-3
CASSRLADNNEQFF
TGCGCCAGCAGCCGGTTAGCCGATAACAATGAGCAGTTCTTC
>13|NA|NA|TRBJ1-6|TRBV7-6
CALGGGRDSPLHF
TGTGCATTGGGAGGAGGGCGGGATTCACCCCTCCACTTT
>13|NA|few|TRBJ1-1|TRBV6-2/TRBV6-3
CASSYSMGREAFF
TGTGCCAGCAGTTACTCGATGGGCAGGGAAGCTTTCTTT
>17|TRBD1|NA|TRBJ2-7|TRBV6-2/TRBV6-3
CASSYPRQGIVSYEQYF
TGTGCCAGCAGTTACCCTAGACAGGGAATTGTCTCCTACGAGCAGTACTTC
>12|NA|NA|TRBJ2-5|TRBV20-1
CSARPQLETQYF
TGCAGTGCCAGACCCCAGTTGGAGACCCAGTACTTC
>14|NA|NA|TRBJ2-5|TRBV24-1
CATSDFGQGETQYF
TGTGCCACCAGTGATTTCGGGCAGGGGGAGACCCAGTACTTC
>17|NA|NA|TRBJ1-1|TRBV7-9
CASSFDKNKGVDTEAFF
TGTGCCAGCAGCTTCGACAAGAATAAGGGGGTGGACACTGAAGCTTTCTTT
>17|NA|NA|TRBJ2-1|TRBV5-3
CARSSALQDREYNEQFF
TGTGCCAGAAGCTCCGCTCTGCAGGACAGAGAATACAATGAGCAGTTCTTC
>15|NA|many|TRBJ2-7|TRBV7-2
CASSLVTGLSDEQYF
TGTGCCAGCAGCTTAGTCACGGGGTTGTCCGACGAGCAGTACTTC
>14|NA|NA|TRBJ1-1|TRBV6-2/TRBV6-3
CVRPMDVGNTEAFF
TGTGTCCGCCCGATGGACGTCGGGAACACTGAAGCTTTCTTT
>16|NA|NA|TRBJ2-1|TRBV28
CASSLALDSSYNEQFF
TGTGCCAGCAGTTTAGCGCTGGACAGCTCCTACAATGAGCAGTTCTTC
>14|NA|few|TRBJ1-2|TRBV7-2
CASSLTGASYGYTF
TGTGCCAGCAGCTTAACTGGGGCGTCCTATGGCTACACCTTC
>15|NA|few|TRBJ1-1|TRBV12-3/TRBV12-4
CASSLMQGGSTEAFF
TGTGCCAGCAGTTTAATGCAGGGTGGGAGCACTGAAGCTTTCTTT
>12|NA|NA|TRBJ2-7|TRBV7-9
CASSLRPNEQYF
TGTGCCAGCAGCTTAAGACCCAACGAGCAGTACTTC
>15|NA|NA|TRBJ2-3|TRBV11-2
CASSLWDSNTDTQYF
TGTGCCAGCAGCCTCTGGGACTCCAACACAGATACGCAGTATTTT
>16|NA|few|TRBJ1-6|TRBV7-3
CASRLFGALSLSPLHF
TGTGCCAGCAGATTATTCGGTGCCCTCTCCCTTTCACCCCTCCACTTT
>15|TRBD2|few|TRBJ2-4|TRBV6-2/TRBV6-3
CASSHGGLDKNIQYF
TGTGCCAGCAGTCACGGGGGGTTGGACAAAAACATTCAGTACTTC
>16|TRBD1|NA|TRBJ2-7|TRBV7-6
CASSPPGQGFGDEQYF
TGTGCCAGCAGCCCGCCGGGACAGGGATTCGGGGACGAGCAGTACTTC
>16|NA|NA|TRBJ2-1|TRBV25-1
CASSDVGRTTYNEQFF
TGTGCCAGCAGTGACGTGGGACGGACAACTTACAATGAGCAGTTCTTC
>15|NA|NA|TRBJ2-7|TRBV7-9
CASSNPTDRTYEQYF
TGTGCCAGCAGCAACCCCACAGACAGGACCTACGAGCAGTACTTC
>13|NA|NA|TRBJ2-1|TRBV4-1
CASSQGAVGEQFF
TGCGCCAGCAGCCAAGGCGCAGTTGGTGAGCAGTTCTTC
>15|NA|NA|TRBJ2-5|TRBV7-2
CASSPGQSPQRPQYF
TGTGCCAGCAGCCCTGGACAGTCCCCCCAGCGGCCCCAGTACTTC
>14|TRBD1|NA|TRBJ1-2|TRBV12-3/TRBV12-4
CASGWTGGMSGYTF
TGTGCCAGCGGATGGACAGGGGGCATGAGTGGCTACACCTTC
>13|NA|few|TRBJ2-7|TRBV10-2
CASSESPAYEQYF
TGCGCCAGCAGTGAGTCGCCAGCCTACGAGCAGTACTTC
>13|NA|few|TRBJ2-7|TRBV28
CASSSRKAYEQYF
TGTGCCAGCAGTTCCCGGAAAGCCTACGAGCAGTACTTC
>14|NA|few|TRBJ2-3|TRBV7-6
CASSLFGGTDTQYF
TGTGCCAGCAGCTTATTCGGCGGTACAGATACGCAGTATTTT
>15|NA|few|TRBJ2-5|TRBV6-2/TRBV6-3
CASSPLAAGRETQYF
TGTGCCAGCAGCCCTTTGGCGGCAGGCAGGGAGACCCAGTACTTC
>15|NA|NA|TRBJ2-5|TRBV5-1
CASSLTRALQETQYF
TGCGCCAGCAGTTTGACCAGGGCCCTCCAAGAGACCCAGTACTTC
>14|TRBD2|few|TRBJ2-7|TRBV7-9
CASSSTSGAYEQYF
TGTGCCAGCAGCTCGACTAGCGGGGCCTACGAGCAGTACTTC
>17|TRBD1|few|TRBJ1-5|TRBV20-1
CSSSRTGNPYSNQPQHF
TGCAGTTCCTCACGGACAGGGAACCCTTATAGCAATCAGCCCCAGCATTTT
>15|TRBD1|NA|TRBJ1-2|TRBV7-9
CASSTGTDLYYGYTF
TGTGCCAGCAGCACCGGGACAGATCTTTACTATGGCTACACCTTC
>14|NA|few|TRBJ2-2|TRBV6-6
CASRTVPNTGELFF
TGTGCCAGCAGGACAGTCCCGAACACCGGGGAGCTGTTTTTT
>17|TRBD1|NA|TRBJ2-2|TRBV7-8
CASSWIRGQRNTGELFF
TGTGCCAGCAGCTGGATAAGGGGACAGAGGAACACCGGGGAGCTGTTTTTT
>13|TRBD1|NA|TRBJ2-1|TRBV7-7
CASSPDRGNEQFF
TGTGCCAGCAGCCCCGACAGGGGGAATGAGCAGTTCTTC
>11|NA|NA|TRBJ1-1|TRBV29-1
CSVLFGPEAFF
TGCAGCGTCTTGTTCGGCCCTGAAGCTTTCTTT
>14|NA|NA|TRBJ2-7|TRBV6-6
CASRQLMSGAEQYF
TGTGCCAGCAGACAATTAATGTCCGGGGCCGAGCAGTACTTC
>14|NA|NA|TRBJ2-1|TRBV12-3/TRBV12-4
CASSFGGVGYEQFF
TGTGCCAGCAGTTTTGGCGGGGTGGGTTATGAGCAGTTCTTC
>14|NA|NA|TRBJ1-1|TRBV4-3
CASSQEILGTEAFF
TGCGCCAGCAGCCAAGAGATCCTCGGGACTGAAGCTTTCTTT
>15|NA|NA|TRBJ1-2|TRBV10-3
CAISESGGGSYGYTF
TGTGCCATCAGTGAGTCAGGGGGGGGCAGCTATGGCTACACCTTC
>12|NA|few|TRBJ2-7|TRBV7-9
CASSFRGDEQYF
TGTGCCAGCAGCTTTAGGGGGGACGAGCAGTACTTC
>14|NA|NA|TRBJ1-2|TRBV11-2
CASSFPGGDFGYTF
TGTGCCAGCAGCTTCCCCGGGGGGGATTTTGGCTACACCTTC
>12|TRBD2|NA|TRBJ2-2|TRBV12-3/TRBV12-4
CASSRTSVELFF
TGTGCCAGCAGCCGAACTAGCGTGGAGCTGTTTTTT
>15|NA|NA|TRBJ2-7|TRBV7-9
CASSTPRTGSYEQYF
TGTGCCAGCAGCACCCCGAGAACCGGTTCCTACGAGCAGTACTTC